This T cell receptor (beta chain) is from a study of blood T cells in healthy people across ages. Trimming removed 0 bases from V and 1 base from J, with 7 bases in between. Germline CDR1 and CDR2: LNHNV and YYDKDF (reference sequence). The CDR3 is made up of 16 amino acids. With a J-beta primer mix and a sample-barcoded 5' primer, a second PCR ran about 6 to 11 cycles. One entry per CDR3 protein, called by TCRdb with MiXCR from the 5' RACE reads. The sample yields about 900,000 distinct CDR3 sequences, 62% seen once. This clonotype was counted once. This chain uses TRBV15 with TRBJ2-6, with D possibly being TRBD2 (5 bases). This TCR derives from a man under 40 in good health. What was sequenced was blood. The CDR3 bases are TGTGCCACCAGCAGAGATCCGGGATCTGGGGCCAACGTCCTGACTTTC. Amino acids: CATSRDPGSGANVLTF.